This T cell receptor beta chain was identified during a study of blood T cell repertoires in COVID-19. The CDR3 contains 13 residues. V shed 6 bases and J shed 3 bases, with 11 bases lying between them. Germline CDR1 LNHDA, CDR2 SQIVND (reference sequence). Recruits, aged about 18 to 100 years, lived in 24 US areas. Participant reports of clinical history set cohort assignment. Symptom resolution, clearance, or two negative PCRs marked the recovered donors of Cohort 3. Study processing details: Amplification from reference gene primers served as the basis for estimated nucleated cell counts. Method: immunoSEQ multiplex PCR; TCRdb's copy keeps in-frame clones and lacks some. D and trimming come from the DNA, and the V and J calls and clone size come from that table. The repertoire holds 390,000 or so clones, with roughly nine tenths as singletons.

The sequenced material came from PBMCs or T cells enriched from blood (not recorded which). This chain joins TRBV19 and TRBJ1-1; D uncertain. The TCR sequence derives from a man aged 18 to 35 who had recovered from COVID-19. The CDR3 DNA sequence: TGTGCCAGTAGATTTGGTCGAGACACTGAAGCTTTCTTT. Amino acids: CASRFGRDTEAFF.